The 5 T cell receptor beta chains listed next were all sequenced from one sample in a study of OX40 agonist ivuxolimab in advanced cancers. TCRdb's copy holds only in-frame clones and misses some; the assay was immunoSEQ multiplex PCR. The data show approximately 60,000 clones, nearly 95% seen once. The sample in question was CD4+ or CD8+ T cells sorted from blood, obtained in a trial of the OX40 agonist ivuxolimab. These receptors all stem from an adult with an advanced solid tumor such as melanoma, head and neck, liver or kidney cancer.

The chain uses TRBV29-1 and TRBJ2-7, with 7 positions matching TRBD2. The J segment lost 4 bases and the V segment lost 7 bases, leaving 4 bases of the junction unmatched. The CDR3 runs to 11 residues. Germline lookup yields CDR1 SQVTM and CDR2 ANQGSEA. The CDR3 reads CSAWGGYEQYF. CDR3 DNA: TGCAGCGCTTGGGGGGGGTACGAGCAGTACTTC.

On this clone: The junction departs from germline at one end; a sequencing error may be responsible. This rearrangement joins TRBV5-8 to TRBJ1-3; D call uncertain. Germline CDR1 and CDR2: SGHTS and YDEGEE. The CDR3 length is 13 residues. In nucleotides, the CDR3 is TGCGCCAGCAGCCCTCTAGGTGGAAACACCATATATTTT. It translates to CASSPLGGNTIYF.

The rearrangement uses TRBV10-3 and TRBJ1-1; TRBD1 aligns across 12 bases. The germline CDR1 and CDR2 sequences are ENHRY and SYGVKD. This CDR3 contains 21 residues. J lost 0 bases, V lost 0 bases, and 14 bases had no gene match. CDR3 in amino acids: CAISESGTGGPRNLLNTEAFF. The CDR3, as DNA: TGTGCCATCAGTGAGTCCGGGACAGGGGGCCCGCGTAACCTTTTGAACACTGAAGCTTTCTTT.

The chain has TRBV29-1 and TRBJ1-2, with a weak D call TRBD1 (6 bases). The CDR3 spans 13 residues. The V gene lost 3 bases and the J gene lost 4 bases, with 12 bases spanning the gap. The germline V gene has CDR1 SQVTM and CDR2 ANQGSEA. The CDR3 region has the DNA TGCAGCGTTGACCAGGGGACTGGCTATGGCTACACCTTC. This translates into CSVDQGTGYGYTF.

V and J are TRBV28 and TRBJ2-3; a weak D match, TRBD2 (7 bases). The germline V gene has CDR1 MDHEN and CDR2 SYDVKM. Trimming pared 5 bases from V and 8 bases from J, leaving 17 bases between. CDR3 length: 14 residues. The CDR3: CASSPTGGGGTQYF. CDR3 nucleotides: TGTGCCAGCAGTCCGACAGGAGGGGGGGGTACGCAGTATTTT.